Each of the 9 T cell receptor beta chains below was sequenced from the same sample in a study of OX40 agonist ivuxolimab in advanced cancers. Produced via immunoSEQ multiplex PCR; TCRdb's table is partial and in-frame only. The sample shows around 78,000 clones, around 90% of them seen only once. The source material was CD4+ or CD8+ T cells sorted from blood, sampled in a trial of the OX40 agonist ivuxolimab. These receptors were taken from an adult with an advanced solid tumor such as melanoma, head and neck, liver or kidney cancer.

This chain joins TRBV7-2 and TRBJ2-1, with D unclear. The CDR3 spans 16 residues. Looked up from germline, CDR1 is SGHTA and CDR2 is FQGNSA. V was cut by 1 base and J by 2 bases, with 12 bases left in between. CDR3 residues: CASSLDQLGTYNEQFF. The CDR3 nucleotides read TGTGCCAGCAGCTTAGACCAGTTGGGGACCTACAATGAGCAGTTCTTC.

The chain combines TRBV5-6 with TRBJ2-7, with D possibly TRBD2 on 5 matching bases. The CDR3 loop spans 15 amino acids. The ends were cut back, 2 bases at V and 2 bases at J, with 14 bases in the middle. Germline loops: CDR1 SGHDT, CDR2 YYEEEE. CDR3 sequence (DNA): TGTGCCAGCAGCTTTAGGCGGGTTCTTACCTACGAGCAGTACTTC. It translates to CASSFRRVLTYEQYF.

This chain uses TRBV28 with TRBJ2-7; a weak D match, TRBD1 (7 bases). CDR3 length: 15 residues. Germline V gene sequence: CDR1 MDHEN, CDR2 SYDVKM. Trimming pared 5 bases from V and 6 bases from J, leaving 20 bases between. The CDR3 DNA sequence: TGTGCCAGCAGTGACCTACCCGGGCGGGACAGCGAGCAGTACTTC. This gives the protein CASSDLPGRDSEQYF.

The CDR3 coding sequence is TGCGCCAGCCTAGGACAGCAATCCACCTACGAGCAGTACTTC. Amino acids: CASLGQQSTYEQYF. The chain recombines TRBV23-1 with TRBJ2-7; perhaps TRBD1 as D (6 bases). TRBV23-1 is identified as an open reading frame with a role that is uncertain. CDR3 size: 14 residues. The germline V and J ends were trimmed by 8 bases and 2 bases, with 16 bases remaining between them.

The J gene is TRBJ2-6, the V gene TRBV10-1; the D is unclear. Trimming pared 8 bases from V and 1 base from J, leaving 9 bases between. This CDR3 has 14 residues. In germline, CDR1 is WNHNN, CDR2 SYGVQD (reference sequence). DNA of the CDR3: TGCGCCAGCCCCCCCGGTTCTGGGGCCAACGTCCTGACTTTC. Residues: CASPPGSGANVLTF.

The V gene is TRBV5-3, the J gene TRBJ2-1; D tentatively fits TRBD1 or TRBD2 (5 bases each). TRBV5-3 falls under the ORF class, with uncertain function. Trimming took off 4 bases at V and 0 bases at J, with 23 bases between the two ends. This CDR3 has 19 amino acids. The CDR3 reads CARSTDSTGPKSSYNEQFF. CDR3 nucleotide sequence: TGTGCCAGAAGCACAGACAGTACGGGACCCAAGAGCTCCTACAATGAGCAGTTCTTC.

The rearrangement links TRBV7-2 to TRBJ2-5; weak D call: TRBD1 (6 bases). V shed 3 bases and J shed 3 bases, with 8 bases lying between them. Germline V gene lookup returns CDR1 SGHTA and CDR2 FQGNSA. The CDR3 spans 13 residues. The CDR3 DNA is TGTGCCAGCAGCTTTTACAGGGAAGAGACCCAGTACTTC. Amino acid sequence: CASSFYREETQYF.

This clone was observed a few times. The genes are TRBV2 and TRBJ1-2; D possibly corresponds to TRBD1 (5 bases). This CDR3 contains 13 residues. Deletions cut 2 bases from V and 9 bases from J, with 13 bases between. Germline loops: CDR1 SNHLY, CDR2 FYNNEI. The CDR3 DNA is TGTGCCAGCAGTGAATCCCAGGGAGAAAGCTACACCTTC. Translation gives CASSESQGESYTF.

The CDR3 DNA follows: TGTGCCAGCTCACCAGTCTTCACAGATACGCAGTATTTT. Residues: CASSPVFTDTQYF. This chain connects TRBV18 to TRBJ2-3; no reliable D call. The CDR3 loop spans 13 amino acids. CDR1 and CDR2 from the germline V gene are KGHSH and LQKENI. V shed 2 bases and J shed 2 bases, with 5 bases lying between them.